This T cell receptor (beta chain) stems from a study of T cells in Graves' hyperthyroidism and ophthalmopathy. Turning to the study itself: Peripheral blood was secured at the point of initial diagnosis, before any treatment.

This clonotype occurred many times. The target antigen is unknown. RNA transcripts gave rise to amplified TCR beta CDR3 regions. A set of HTBI primers served as the primers for a first-round RT-PCR of the TCR CDR3. MiXCR was run by TCRdb on the multiplex PCR reads, yielding one entry per CDR3 protein. The table records about half a million distinct CDR3 sequences, 15% to 20% of them present only once. Findings and limits, study-wide: Ophthalmopathy could be told apart from stable hyperthyroidism with a 13 V-J model. For ophthalmopathy, model prediction preceded onset by a median about six months.

It was uncontrolled infection, other autoimmune disease, pregnancy or lactation that excluded patients. Source material: blood. The source is a man aged 35 to 55 with Graves' ophthalmopathy.

The CDR3 bases are TGTGCCAGCAGTGATTCGGACGAGCAGTACTTC. It translates to CASSDSDEQYF. This sequence joins TRBV2 and TRBJ2-7; D gene unclear. Trimming cost V 3 bases and J 5 bases, with 5 bases left between them. Germline lookup yields CDR1 SNHLY and CDR2 FYNNEI. The CDR3 has 11 residues. The variable domain in full, completed from reference TRBV2 and TRBJ2-7, reads EPEVTQTPSHQVTQMGQEVILRCVPISNHLYFYWYRQILGQKVEFLVSFYNNEISEKSEIFDDQFSVERPDGSNFTLKIRSTKLEDSAMYFCASSDSDEQYFGPGTRLTVT.